This T cell receptor (beta chain) was captured by sequencing in a study of response to subunit inactivated influenza vaccine. TCRdb ran MiXCR on the RT-PCR reads and lists one entry per CDR3 protein. Here the sample spans about 540,000 distinct CDR3 sequences, roughly 23% being singletons. This clonotype was recorded at least ten times. The V and J ends lost 0 bases and 9 bases respectively, with 4 bases between them. The germline V gene has CDR1 SGHDT and CDR2 YYEEEE. This CDR3 comprises 12 residues. These data also featured in a second study, about T cells expressing NK-cell markers. That study reports: Making the TCR beta cDNA relied on 5'RACE template switching with UMIs. Dominant NKG2C+ clonotypes in roughly 6 donors made up about 1.0-8% of CD8+ T cells. One observes that, in a handful of donors, these clonotypes were also the leading ones within the CD3+CD56-NKG2C+ fraction.

The source was CD4+ T cells sorted from PBMCs, collected 11 to 12 days after vaccination. The sequence derives from a man aged 45-65 years who received an inactivated influenza vaccine. V and J are TRBV5-6 and TRBJ2-6; no clear D gene. The CDR3 bases are TGTGCCAGCAGCTTGGGATACAACGTCCTGACTTTC. It specifies CASSLGYNVLTF.